This T cell receptor beta chain was retrieved from a study of T-cell memory formation after mild COVID-19. About the research overall: Across donors, TCR clusters were largely donor specific. Study-level points and caveats: The study detected some responding clones in pre-infection memory, suggesting cross-reactive memory joined. Whereas later expanders leaned CD4+, clones contracting day 15 to 85 showed a balanced CD4/CD8 makeup.

Constant-segment-primed 5'RACE gave TCR alpha and TCR beta cDNA libraries with sample barcodes and UMIs. TCRdb reanalysed the 5' RACE reads using MiXCR and keeps one entry per CDR3 protein. This table has around 420,000 distinct CDR3 sequences, more than 20% appearing once. V gave up 6 bases and J gave up 8 bases; unmatched junction bases: 14. Germline CDR1 KGHSH, CDR2 LQKENI. The CDR3 totals 15 residues. Of note for this clonotype: Antigen specificity is unknown.

This receptor was identified in an adult woman who had mild COVID-19 (a few samples of this study predate the infection). Cell type and time point are not known. The material sequenced was PBMCs or a T cell subset sorted from them (not recorded which). V gene TRBV18 combines with J gene TRBJ2-3; 7 bases map to TRBD2. For the CDR3, the DNA is TGTGCCAGCTCGTTCGGGACTATCCCACTTGGTACGCAGTATTTT. This gives the protein CASSFGTIPLGTQYF.